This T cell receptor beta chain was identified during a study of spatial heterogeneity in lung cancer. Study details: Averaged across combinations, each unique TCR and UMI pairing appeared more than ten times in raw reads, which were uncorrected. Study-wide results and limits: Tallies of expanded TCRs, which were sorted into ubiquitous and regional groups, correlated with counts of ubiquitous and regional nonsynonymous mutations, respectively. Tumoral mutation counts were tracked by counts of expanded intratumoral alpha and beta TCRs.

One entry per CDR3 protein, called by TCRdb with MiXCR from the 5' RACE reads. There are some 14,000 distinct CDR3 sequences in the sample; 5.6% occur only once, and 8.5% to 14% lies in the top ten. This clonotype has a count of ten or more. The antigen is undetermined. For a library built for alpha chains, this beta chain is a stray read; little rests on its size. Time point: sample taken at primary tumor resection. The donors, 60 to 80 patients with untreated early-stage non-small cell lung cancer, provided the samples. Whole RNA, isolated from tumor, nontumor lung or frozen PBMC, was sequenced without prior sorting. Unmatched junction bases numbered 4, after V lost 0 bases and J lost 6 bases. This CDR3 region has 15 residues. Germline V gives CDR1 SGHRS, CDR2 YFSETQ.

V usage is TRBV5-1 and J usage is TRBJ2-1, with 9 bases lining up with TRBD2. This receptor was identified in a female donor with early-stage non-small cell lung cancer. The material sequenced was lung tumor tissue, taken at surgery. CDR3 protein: CASSLASGAPNEQFF. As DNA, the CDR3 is TGCGCCAGCAGCTTGGCTAGCGGGGCCCCCAATGAGCAGTTCTTC.